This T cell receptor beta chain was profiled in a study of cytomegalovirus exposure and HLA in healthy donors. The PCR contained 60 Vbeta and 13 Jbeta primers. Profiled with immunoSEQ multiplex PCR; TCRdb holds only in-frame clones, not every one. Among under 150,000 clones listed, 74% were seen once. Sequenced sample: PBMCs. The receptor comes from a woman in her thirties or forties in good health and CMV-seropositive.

For the CDR3, the DNA is TGTGCCTGGAGAACTAAGGTTGAGCAGTTCTTC. Translated, it gives CAWRTKVEQFF. V is TRBV30 and J is TRBJ2-1; D unclear. V dropped 3 bases and J dropped 9 bases, with 9 bases sitting between them. Germline V gene sequence: CDR1 GTSNPN, CDR2 SVGIG (reference sequence). The CDR3 sequence is 11 residues long. The whole variable domain, remainder taken from reference TRBV30 and TRBJ2-1, is SQTIHQWPATLVQPVGSPLSLECTVEGTSNPNLYWYRQAAGRGLQLLFYSVGIGQISSEVPQNLSASRPQDRQFILSSKKLLLSDSGFYLCAWRTKVEQFFGPGTRLTVL.